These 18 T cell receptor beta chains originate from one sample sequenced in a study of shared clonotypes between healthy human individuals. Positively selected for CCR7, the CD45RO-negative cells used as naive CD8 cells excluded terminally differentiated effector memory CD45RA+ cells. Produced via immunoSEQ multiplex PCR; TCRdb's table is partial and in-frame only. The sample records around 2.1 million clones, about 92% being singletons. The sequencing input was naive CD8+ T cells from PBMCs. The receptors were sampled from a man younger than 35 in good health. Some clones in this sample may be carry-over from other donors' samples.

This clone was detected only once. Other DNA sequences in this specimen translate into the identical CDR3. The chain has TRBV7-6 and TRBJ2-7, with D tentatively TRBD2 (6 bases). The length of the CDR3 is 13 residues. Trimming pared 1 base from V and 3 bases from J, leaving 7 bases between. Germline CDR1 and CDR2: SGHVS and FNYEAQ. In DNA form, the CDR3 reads TGTGCCAGCAGCTTAGGGAGGGACTACGAGCAGTACTTC. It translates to CASSLGRDYEQYF.

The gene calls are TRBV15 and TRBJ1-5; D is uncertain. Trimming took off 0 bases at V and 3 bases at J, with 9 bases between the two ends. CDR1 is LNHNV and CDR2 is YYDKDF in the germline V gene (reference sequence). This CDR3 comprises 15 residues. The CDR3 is CATSREGRDNQPQHF. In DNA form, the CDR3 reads TGTGCCACCAGCAGAGAAGGCAGAGACAATCAGCCCCAGCATTTT.

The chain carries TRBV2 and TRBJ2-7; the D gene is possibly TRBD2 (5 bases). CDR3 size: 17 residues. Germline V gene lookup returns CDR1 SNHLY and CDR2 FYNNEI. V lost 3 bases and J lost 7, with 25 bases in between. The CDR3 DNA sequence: TGTGCCAGCAGTGACGACCCAGGACTCGAAGAAACGTGGGAGCAGTACTTC. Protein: CASSDDPGLEETWEQYF. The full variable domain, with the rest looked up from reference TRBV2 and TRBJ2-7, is EPEVTQTPSHQVTQMGQEVILRCVPISNHLYFYWYRQILGQKVEFLVSFYNNEISEKSEIFDDQFSVERPDGSNFTLKIRSTKLEDSAMYFCASSDDPGLEETWEQYFGPGTRLTVT.

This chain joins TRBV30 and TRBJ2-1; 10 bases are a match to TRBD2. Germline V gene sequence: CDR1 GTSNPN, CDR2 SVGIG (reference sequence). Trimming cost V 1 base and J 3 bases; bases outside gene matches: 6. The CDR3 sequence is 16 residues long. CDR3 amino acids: CAWSGLAGAVYNEQFF. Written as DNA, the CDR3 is TGTGCCTGGAGTGGTCTAGCGGGAGCCGTCTACAATGAGCAGTTCTTC. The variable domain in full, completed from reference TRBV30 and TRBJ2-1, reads SQTIHQWPATLVQPVGSPLSLECTVEGTSNPNLYWYRQAAGRGLQLLFYSVGIGQISSEVPQNLSASRPQDRQFILSSKKLLLSDSGFYLCAWSGLAGAVYNEQFFGPGTRLTVL.

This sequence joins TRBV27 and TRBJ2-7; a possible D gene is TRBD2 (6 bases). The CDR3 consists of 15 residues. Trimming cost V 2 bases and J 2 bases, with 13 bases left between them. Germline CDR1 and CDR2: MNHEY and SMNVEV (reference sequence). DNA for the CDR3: TGTGCCAGCAGTTTAAACGGGCTAGCGCCCTACGAGCAGTACTTC. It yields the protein CASSLNGLAPYEQYF.

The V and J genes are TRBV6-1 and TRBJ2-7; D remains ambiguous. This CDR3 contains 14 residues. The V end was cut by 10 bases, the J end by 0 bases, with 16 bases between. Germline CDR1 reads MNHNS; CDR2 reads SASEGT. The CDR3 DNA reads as TGTGCCATTGTCCGAAAGGAGAGCTCCTACGAGCAGTACTTC. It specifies CAIVRKESSYEQYF.

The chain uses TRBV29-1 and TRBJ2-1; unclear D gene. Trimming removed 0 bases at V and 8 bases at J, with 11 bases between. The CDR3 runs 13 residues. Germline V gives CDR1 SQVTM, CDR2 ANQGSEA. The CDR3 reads CSVEDWPSDEQFF. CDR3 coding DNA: TGCAGCGTTGAAGATTGGCCATCGGATGAGCAGTTCTTC.

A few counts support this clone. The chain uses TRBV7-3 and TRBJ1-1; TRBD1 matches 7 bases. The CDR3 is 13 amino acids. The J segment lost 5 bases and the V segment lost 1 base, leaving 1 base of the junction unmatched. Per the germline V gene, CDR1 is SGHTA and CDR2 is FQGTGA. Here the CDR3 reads CASSLIRGTEAFF. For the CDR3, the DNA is TGTGCCAGCAGCTTAATCAGGGGGACTGAAGCTTTCTTT.

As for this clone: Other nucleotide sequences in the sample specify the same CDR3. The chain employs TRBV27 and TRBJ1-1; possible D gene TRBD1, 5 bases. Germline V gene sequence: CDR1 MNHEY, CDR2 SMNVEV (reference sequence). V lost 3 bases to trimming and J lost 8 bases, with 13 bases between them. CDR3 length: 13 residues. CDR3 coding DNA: TGTGCCAGCAGTTTTGGTGGGGGTACAGAAGCTTTCTTT. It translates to CASSFGGGTEAFF.

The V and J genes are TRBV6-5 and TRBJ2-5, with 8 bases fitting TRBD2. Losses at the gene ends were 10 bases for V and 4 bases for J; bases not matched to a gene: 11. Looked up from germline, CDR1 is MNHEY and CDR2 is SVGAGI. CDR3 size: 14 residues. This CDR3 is CATLSGGELETQYF. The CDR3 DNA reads TGTGCCACCTTGAGCGGGGGAGAATTAGAGACCCAGTACTTC.

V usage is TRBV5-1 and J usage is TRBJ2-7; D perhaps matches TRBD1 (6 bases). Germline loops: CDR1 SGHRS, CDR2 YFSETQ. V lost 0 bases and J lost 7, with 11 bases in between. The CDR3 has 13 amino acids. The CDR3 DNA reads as TGCGCCAGCAGCTTGGAGGGGGTTGGTGAGCAGTACTTC. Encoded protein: CASSLEGVGEQYF.

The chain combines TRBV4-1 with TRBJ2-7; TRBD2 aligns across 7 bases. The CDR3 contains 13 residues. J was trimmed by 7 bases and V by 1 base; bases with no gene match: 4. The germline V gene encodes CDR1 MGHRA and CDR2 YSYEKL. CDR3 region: CASSQAGLGEQYF. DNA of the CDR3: TGCGCCAGCAGCCAAGCCGGACTAGGGGAGCAGTACTTC.

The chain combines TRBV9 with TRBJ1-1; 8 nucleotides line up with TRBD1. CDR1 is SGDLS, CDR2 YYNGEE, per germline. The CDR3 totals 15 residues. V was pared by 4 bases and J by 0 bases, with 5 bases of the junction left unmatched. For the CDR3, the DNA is TGTGCCAGCAGCCACGGACAGGGAATGAACACTGAAGCTTTCTTT. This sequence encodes CASSHGQGMNTEAFF.

The CDR3 here is CASSIGTSEQYF. The DNA for the CDR3 is TGTGCCAGTAGTATAGGGACTTCCGAGCAGTACTTC. The chain is built from TRBV19 and TRBJ2-7, with D possibly being TRBD2 (5 bases). CDR1 and CDR2 from the germline V gene are LNHDA and SQIVND (reference sequence). Trimming stripped 1 base from V and 6 bases from J, with 7 bases between. This CDR3 is built from 12 residues.

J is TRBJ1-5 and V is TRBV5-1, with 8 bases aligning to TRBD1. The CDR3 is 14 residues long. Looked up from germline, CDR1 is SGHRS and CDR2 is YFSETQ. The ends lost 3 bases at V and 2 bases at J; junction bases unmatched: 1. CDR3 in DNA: TGCGCCAGCAGCTCGACAGGGGGCAATCAGCCCCAGCATTTT. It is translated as CASSSTGGNQPQHF.

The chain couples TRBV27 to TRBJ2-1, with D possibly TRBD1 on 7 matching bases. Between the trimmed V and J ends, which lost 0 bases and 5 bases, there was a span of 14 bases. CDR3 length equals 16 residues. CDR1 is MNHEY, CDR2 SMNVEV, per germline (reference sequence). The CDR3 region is CASSLSEGALNNEQFF. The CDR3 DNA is TGTGCCAGCAGTTTATCGGAGGGGGCCCTGAACAATGAGCAGTTCTTC.

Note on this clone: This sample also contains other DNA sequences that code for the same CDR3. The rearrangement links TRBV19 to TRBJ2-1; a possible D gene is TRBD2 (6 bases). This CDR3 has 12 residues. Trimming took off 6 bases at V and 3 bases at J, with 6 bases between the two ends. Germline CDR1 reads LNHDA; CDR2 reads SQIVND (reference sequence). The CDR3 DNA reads TGTGCCAGTAGCGGGAGCTACAATGAGCAGTTCTTC. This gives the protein CASSGSYNEQFF.

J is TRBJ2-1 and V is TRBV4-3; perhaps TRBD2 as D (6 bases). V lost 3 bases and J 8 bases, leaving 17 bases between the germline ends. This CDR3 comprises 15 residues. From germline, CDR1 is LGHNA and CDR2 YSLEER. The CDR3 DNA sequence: TGCGCCAGCAGCCACGGGACGGGAGTGGTCGATGAGCAGTTCTTC. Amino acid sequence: CASSHGTGVVDEQFF.